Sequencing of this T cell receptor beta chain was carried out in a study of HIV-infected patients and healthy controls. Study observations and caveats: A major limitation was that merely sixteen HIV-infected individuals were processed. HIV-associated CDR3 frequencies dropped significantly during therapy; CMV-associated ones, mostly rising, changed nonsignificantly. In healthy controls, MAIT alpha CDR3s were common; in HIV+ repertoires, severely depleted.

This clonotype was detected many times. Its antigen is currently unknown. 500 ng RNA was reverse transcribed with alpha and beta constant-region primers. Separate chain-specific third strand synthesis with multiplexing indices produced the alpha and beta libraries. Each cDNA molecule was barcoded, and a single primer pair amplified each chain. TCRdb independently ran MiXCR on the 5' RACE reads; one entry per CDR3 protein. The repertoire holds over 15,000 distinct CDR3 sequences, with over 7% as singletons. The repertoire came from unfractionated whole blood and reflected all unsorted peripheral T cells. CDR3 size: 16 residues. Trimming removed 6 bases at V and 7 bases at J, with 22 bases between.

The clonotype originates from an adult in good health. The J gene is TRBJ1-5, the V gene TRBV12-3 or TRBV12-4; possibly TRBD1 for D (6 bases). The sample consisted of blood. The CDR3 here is CASSGGGYRGGQPQHF. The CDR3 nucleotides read TGTGCCAGCAGCGGCGGGGGCTACAGAGGAGGACAGCCCCAGCATTTT.